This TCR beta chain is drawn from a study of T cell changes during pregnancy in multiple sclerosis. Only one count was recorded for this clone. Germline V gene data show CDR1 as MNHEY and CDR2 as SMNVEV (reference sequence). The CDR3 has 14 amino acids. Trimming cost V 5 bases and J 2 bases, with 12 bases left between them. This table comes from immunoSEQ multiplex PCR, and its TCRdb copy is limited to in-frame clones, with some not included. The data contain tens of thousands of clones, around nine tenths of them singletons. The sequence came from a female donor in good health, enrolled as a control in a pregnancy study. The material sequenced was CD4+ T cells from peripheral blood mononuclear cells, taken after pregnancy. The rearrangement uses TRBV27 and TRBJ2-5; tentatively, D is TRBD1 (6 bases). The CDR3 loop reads CASSHTGKQETQYF. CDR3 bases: TGTGCCAGCAGTCATACAGGGAAACAAGAGACCCAGTACTTC.